This T cell receptor beta chain was recovered during a study of vaccination and CD4 T cells after COVID-19. The treatment: roughly ten-day PBMC culture with coronavirus spike peptide pools or control peptides (ViraFEST assay). PCR-confirmed positives ranged from March to December 2020, preceding US Alpha, Beta and Delta variants. Researchers reported culturing approximately 2 million PBMCs per well with about 10 IU/ml IL-2 and approximately 10 ug/ml peptide pools. The CDR3 length is 13 residues. Germline loops: CDR1 DFQATT, CDR2 SNEGSKA (reference sequence). The trim removed 5 bases at V and 1 base at J, leaving 3 bases unmatched. Once obtained from cultured CD4+ T cells, the DNA was sequenced using the Oncomine TCR Beta short-read assay. Investigators obtained genomic DNA by extraction from cultured CD4+ T cells. TCRdb re-called the PCR reads through MiXCR, storing one row per CDR3 protein. The table includes approximately 4,100 distinct CDR3 sequences, around 14% detected once.

Within the sample, this clonotype is large. What it binds is not known. V gene TRBV20-1 combines with J gene TRBJ2-3; 7 bases match TRBD2. The sequence was collected from a human donor who had recovered from COVID-19. Sequences were obtained from CD4+ T cells from blood, cultured in vitro. CDR3 sequence: CSAQRGGTDTQYF. In DNA form, the CDR3 reads TGCAGTGCTCAGCGGGGAGGCACAGATACGCAGTATTTT.